Listed here are 17 T cell receptor beta chains from one sample, sequenced in a study of response to subunit inactivated influenza vaccine. TCRdb re-analysed the RT-PCR reads in MiXCR, keeping a single row per CDR3 protein. The data show 530,000 or so distinct CDR3 sequences, approximately 24% seen once. Sequenced here: CD4+ T cells sorted from PBMCs, sampled 4 to 6 days after vaccination. These TCRs come from a man over 45 who received an inactivated influenza vaccine.

The V gene is TRBV5-1, the J gene TRBJ2-2; possibly TRBD1 for D (6 bases). This CDR3 contains 16 residues. The V gene's germline CDR1 is SGHRS and CDR2 YFSETQ. V shed 0 bases and J shed 4 bases, with 13 bases lying between them. The DNA for the CDR3 is TGCGCCAGCAGCTTGGATGGGGGCTTTGGCACCGGGGAGCTGTTTTTT. This translates into CASSLDGGFGTGELFF.

The chain carries TRBV20-1 and TRBJ2-1; D gene uncertain. CDR3 length: 11 amino acids. CDR1 and CDR2 (germline): DFQATT, SNEGSKA (reference sequence). Trimming left V 4 bases short and J 13 bases short, with 14 bases between. The DNA of the CDR3 is TGCAGTGCTACCCTAGGGTGGGAACAGTTCTTC. This gives the protein CSATLGWEQFF.

This clonotype appeared many times. The rearrangement links TRBV5-1 to TRBJ2-3; D perhaps matches TRBD1 (6 bases). Trimming stripped 0 bases from V and 6 bases from J, with 14 bases between. The CDR3 covers 15 residues. The V gene's germline CDR1 is SGHRS and CDR2 YFSETQ. The chain's CDR3 is CASSLAGQGMDTQYF. The CDR3, as DNA: TGCGCCAGCAGCTTGGCAGGCCAGGGGATGGATACGCAGTATTTT.

The J gene is TRBJ2-7, the V gene TRBV28; D might be TRBD2 (6 bases). Germline CDR1 reads MDHEN; CDR2 reads SYDVKM. Trimming removed 6 bases at V and 4 bases at J, with 16 bases between. The CDR3 totals 14 residues. Here the CDR3 reads CASSRGIQFYEQYF. The CDR3, as DNA: TGTGCCAGCAGCCGCGGGATACAGTTTTACGAGCAGTACTTC.

This clonotype was counted a single time. This chain links TRBV28 with TRBJ2-7, with D possibly being TRBD1 or TRBD2 (5 bases each). The CDR3 extends over 14 amino acids. Deletions cut 8 bases from V and 8 bases from J, with 22 bases between. In germline, CDR1 is MDHEN, CDR2 SYDVKM. CDR3 DNA sequence: TGTGCCAGCGGAAGGACCAAGGGACGGGAACAGCAGTACTTC. It encodes CASGRTKGREQQYF.

The gene calls are TRBV5-1 and TRBJ2-7; D gene ambiguous. This CDR3 has 15 amino acids. The V gene's germline CDR1 is SGHRS and CDR2 YFSETQ. Trimming took off 3 bases at V and 1 base at J, with 14 bases between the two ends. The CDR3 protein is CASSSNGWVSYEQYF. CDR3 nucleotide sequence: TGCGCCAGCAGCTCCAACGGATGGGTATCCTACGAGCAGTACTTC.

This clonotype was counted a few times. The chain links TRBV5-1 to TRBJ2-1, with a tentative D call TRBD2 (6 bases). Trimming stripped 1 base from V and 2 bases from J, with 16 bases between. The CDR3 length is 17 residues. Germline values: CDR1 SGHRS, CDR2 YFSETQ. The CDR3 is CASSLRGVAAPYNEQFF. CDR3 sequence (DNA): TGCGCCAGCAGCTTGAGGGGAGTAGCGGCCCCCTACAATGAGCAGTTCTTC.

CDR3 nucleotide sequence: TGCGCCAGCAGCCAAGATCTTGGGGCCTACAATGAGCAGTTCTTC. Amino acid sequence: CASSQDLGAYNEQFF. This rearrangement joins TRBV4-3 to TRBJ2-1; D unclear. CDR3 length: 15 residues. Germline loops: CDR1 LGHNA, CDR2 YSLEER. The V end lost 0 bases, the J end lost 2 bases, and 8 bases lay between the germline ends.

Only one count was recorded for this clonotype. CDR3: CASRTTGGGKNTEAFF. CDR3 DNA sequence: TGTGCCAGCAGAACCACGGGGGGGGGAAAGAACACTGAAGCTTTCTTT. The chain links TRBV7-8 to TRBJ1-1; TRBD1 is a possible D gene (5 bases). Trimming removed 6 bases at V and 1 base at J, with 18 bases between. The CDR3 covers 16 residues. Per the germline V gene, CDR1 is SGHVS and CDR2 is FQNEAQ. Full variable domain (rest looked up from reference TRBV7-8 and TRBJ1-1): GAGVSQSPRYKVAKRGQDVALRCDPISGHVSLFWYQQALGQGPEFLTYFQNEAQLDKSGLPSDRFFAERPEGSVSTLKIQRTQQEDSAVYLCASRTTGGGKNTEAFFGQGTRLTVV.

The V and J genes are TRBV20-1 and TRBJ2-1; possible D gene TRBD2, 5 bases. With 6 bases removed from V and 5 bases from J, the gap between germline ends came to 14 bases. This CDR3 region has 13 residues. Germline assignment: CDR1 DFQATT and CDR2 SNEGSKA (reference sequence). CDR3 nucleotides: TGCAGTGCCAGGAGGCAGATAAACAATGAGCAGTTCTTC. Translation: CSARRQINNEQFF.

The genes are TRBV28 and TRBJ2-6; D perhaps matches TRBD2 (7 bases). Per germline, CDR1 MDHEN and CDR2 SYDVKM. V gave up 6 bases and J gave up 0 bases, with 18 bases separating them. CDR3 size: 18 residues. CDR3 amino acids: CASSTPSGGLSGANVLTF. CDR3 bases: TGTGCCAGCAGCACCCCCTCCGGGGGGCTCTCTGGGGCCAACGTCCTGACTTTC.

Many counts were recorded for this clonotype. V gene TRBV11-2 combines with J gene TRBJ2-3; 13 nucleotides agree with TRBD2. Trimming cost V 5 bases and J 1 base; bases outside gene matches: 3. The germline V gene encodes CDR1 SGHAT and CDR2 FQNNGV. The length of the CDR3 is 16 residues. CDR3 protein: CASSPGTSGGTDTQYF. The CDR3 nucleotides are TGTGCCAGCAGCCCTGGGACTAGCGGGGGCACAGATACGCAGTATTTT. The full variable domain, completed using reference TRBV11-2 and TRBJ2-3, is EAGVAQSPRYKIIEKRQSVAFWCNPISGHATLYWYQQILGQGPKLLIQFQNNGVVDDSQLPKDRFSAERLKGVDSTLKIQPAKLEDSAVYLCASSPGTSGGTDTQYFGPGTRLTVL.

The rearrangement links TRBV24-1 to TRBJ2-5; TRBD1 matches at 8 bases. Trimming at V came to 4 bases and at J to 4 bases, leaving 10 bases not matched to a gene. The germline V gene has CDR1 KGHDR and CDR2 SFDVKD. The CDR3 extends over 16 amino acids. CDR3 in amino acids: CATSDPGGAMGETQYF. The CDR3 DNA follows: TGTGCCACCAGTGACCCAGGGGGCGCGATGGGAGAGACCCAGTACTTC.

This clonotype was recorded at least ten times. The rearrangement joins TRBV12-3 or TRBV12-4 to TRBJ2-1; tentatively, D is TRBD2 (6 bases). V was cut by 5 bases and J by 7 bases, with 18 bases left in between. This CDR3 spans 15 amino acids. For the CDR3, the DNA is TGTGCCAGCAGTCCCGGGCAGGGACTGGGGAATGAGCAGTTCTTC. Residues: CASSPGQGLGNEQFF.

This clonotype was counted only a few times. As DNA, the CDR3 is TGTGCCAGCAGCCCAGGACCGGCGACTAATGAAAAACTGTTTTTT. Translation gives CASSPGPATNEKLFF. The chain links TRBV11-2 to TRBJ1-4; D is unresolved. Trimming took 5 bases from V and 2 from J, leaving 12 bases between them. CDR3 length: 15 amino acids. The germline V gene encodes CDR1 SGHAT and CDR2 FQNNGV.

The chain is built from TRBV12-3 or TRBV12-4 and TRBJ2-1; D is ambiguous. V gave up 6 bases and J gave up 7 bases, with 7 bases separating them. The CDR3 length is 11 residues. The CDR3 DNA is TGTGCCAGCAGCCAAACGAATGAGCAGTTCTTC. It yields the protein CASSQTNEQFF.

This clonotype was counted only a few times. The chain combines TRBV25-1 with TRBJ2-3; 13 positions match TRBD2. J lost 1 base, V lost 2 bases, and 3 bases had no gene match. The length of the CDR3 is 17 residues. CDR1 MGHDK and CDR2 SYGVNS come from the germline V gene. CDR3 residues: CASSEGLAGARTDTQYF. In DNA form, the CDR3 reads TGTGCCAGCAGTGAAGGACTAGCGGGGGCCCGCACAGATACGCAGTATTTT.